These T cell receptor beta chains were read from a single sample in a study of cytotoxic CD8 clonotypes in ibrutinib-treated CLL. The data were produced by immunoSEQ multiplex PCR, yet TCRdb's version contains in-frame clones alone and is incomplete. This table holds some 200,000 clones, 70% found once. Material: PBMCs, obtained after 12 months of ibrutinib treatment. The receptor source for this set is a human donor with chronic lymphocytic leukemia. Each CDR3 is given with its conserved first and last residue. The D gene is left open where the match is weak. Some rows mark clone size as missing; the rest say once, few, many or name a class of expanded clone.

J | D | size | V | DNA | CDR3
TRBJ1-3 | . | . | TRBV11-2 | TGTGCCAGCAGCTTCTCTTTTGGGCAGTCAGCCACCATATATTTT | CASSFSFGQSATIYF
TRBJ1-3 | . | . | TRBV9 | TGTGCCAGCAGCGTTCACAACGGAAACACCATATATTTT | CASSVHNGNTIYF
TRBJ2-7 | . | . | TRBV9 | TGTGCCAGCAGCGTAGAGAACAGAGCCTACGAGCAGTACTTC | CASSVENRAYEQYF
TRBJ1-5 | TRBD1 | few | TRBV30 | TGTGCCTGGCAGGCAGGGGGGTACAATCAGCCCCAGCATTTT | CAWQAGGYNQPQHF
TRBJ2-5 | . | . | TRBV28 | TGTGCCAGCAGTTTAGGGGGCCCCCAAGAGACCCAGTACTTC | CASSLGGPQETQYF
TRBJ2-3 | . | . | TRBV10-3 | TGTGCCATCAGTGAGTCTGGGTTAGCAGATACGCAGTATTTT | CAISESGLADTQYF
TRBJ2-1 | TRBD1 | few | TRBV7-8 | TGTGCCAGCAGCCCGGGACAGGGCCAAAGCTCCTACAATGAGCAGTTCTTC | CASSPGQGQSSYNEQFF
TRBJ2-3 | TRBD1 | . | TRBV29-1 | TGCAGCGGTGGGACAGGGCGCAGGGATACGCAGTATTTT | CSGGTGRRDTQYF
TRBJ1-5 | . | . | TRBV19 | TGTGCCAGTAGTGCGGGCAGGGCGTCTAGCAATCAGCCCCAGCATTTT | CASSAGRASSNQPQHF
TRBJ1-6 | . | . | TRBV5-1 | TGCGCCAGCAGCTTGGGTGGATCCCTTGAGAATTCACCCCTCCACTTT | CASSLGGSLENSPLHF
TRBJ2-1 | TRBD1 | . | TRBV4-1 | TGCGCCAGCAGCCAAGAAAATACCAGGGGGAGACTATTCGGGCAGTTCTTC | CASSQENTRGRLFGQFF
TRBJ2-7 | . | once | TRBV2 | TGTGCCAGCAGTGGACCGTTCTACGAGCAGTACTTC | CASSGPFYEQYF
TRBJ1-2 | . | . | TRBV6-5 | TGTGCCAGCAGGGCGGCAGGGCTTTCTAACTATGGCTACACCTTC | CASRAAGLSNYGYTF
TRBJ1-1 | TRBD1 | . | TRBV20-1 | TGCAGTGCGGCAGGGGGCGGTGAAGCTTTCTTT | CSAAGGGEAFF
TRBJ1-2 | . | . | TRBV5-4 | TGTGCCAGCAGCCCGGGCGGGGCGAGGGGCTACACCTTC | CASSPGGARGYTF
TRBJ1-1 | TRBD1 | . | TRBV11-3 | TGTGCCAGCAGCTTAGGGGACAGGGGGCCGGACACTGAAGCTTTCTTT | CASSLGDRGPDTEAFF
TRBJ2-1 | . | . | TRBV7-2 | TGTGCCAGCAGCACCGCAGGGAAACGGTCCTACAATGAGCAGTTCTTC | CASSTAGKRSYNEQFF
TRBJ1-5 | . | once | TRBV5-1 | TGCGCCAGCAGCCCCCTTGGGTCGGGGGGTAATCAGCCCCAGCATTTT | CASSPLGSGGNQPQHF
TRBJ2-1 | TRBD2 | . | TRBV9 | TGTGCCAGCAGCGGACTAGCGGGAGGCTCCTACAATGAGCAGTTCTTC | CASSGLAGGSYNEQFF
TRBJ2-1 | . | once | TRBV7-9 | TGTGCCAGCAGCTTAGAAGGGGCCCTGAGTGAGCAGTTCTTC | CASSLEGALSEQFF
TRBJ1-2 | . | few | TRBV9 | TGTGCCAGCAGCGTAGGGGACGAGGTTGGTGGCTACACCTTC | CASSVGDEVGGYTF
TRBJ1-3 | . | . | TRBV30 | TGTGCCTGGAGTCCGACCGGGTCCCGCTCTGGAAACACCATATATTTT | CAWSPTGSRSGNTIYF
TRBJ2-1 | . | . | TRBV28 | TGTGCCAGCATGGCACAGATCAATGAGCAGTTCTTC | CASMAQINEQFF
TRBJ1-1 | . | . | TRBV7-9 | TGTGCCAGCAGCTTAGTCGGCCTCTACACTGAAGCTTTCTTT | CASSLVGLYTEAFF
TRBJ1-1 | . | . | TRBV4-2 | TGTGCCAGCAGCCAAGTCGGGGGGGCGAACACTGAAGCTTTCTTT | CASSQVGGANTEAFF
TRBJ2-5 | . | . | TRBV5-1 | TGCGCCAGCAGCTCTCAGGCTGGGGAGACCCAGTACTTC | CASSSQAGETQYF
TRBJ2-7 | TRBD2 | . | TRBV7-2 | TGTGCCAGCAGCTTAGGAGCGGGAGGACTATCCTACGAGCAGTACTTC | CASSLGAGGLSYEQYF
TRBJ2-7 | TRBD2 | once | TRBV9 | TGTGCCAGCAGCCCGGCGAGCGGGAGGGCTGTATACGAGCAGTACTTC | CASSPASGRAVYEQYF
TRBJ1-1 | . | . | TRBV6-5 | TGTGCCAGCAGTTGGCGGAGACAGGAGAACACTGAAGCTTTCTTT | CASSWRRQENTEAFF
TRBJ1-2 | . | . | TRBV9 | TGTGCCAGCAGCCCCCGGGTAGGGGCACGGTACACCTTC | CASSPRVGARYTF
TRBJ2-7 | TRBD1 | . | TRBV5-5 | TGTGCCAGCAGCTTGGATCCTTTCGGATCAGGGGGCGTGGGCTACGAGCAGTACTTC | CASSLDPFGSGGVGYEQYF
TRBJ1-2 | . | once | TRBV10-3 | TGTGCCATCAGTGAGTCGACCTATTATTCAGGTGGCTACACCTTC | CAISESTYYSGGYTF
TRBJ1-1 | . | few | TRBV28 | TGTGCCATACTTATCCCGCAGGGGAACACTGAAGCTTTCTTT | CAILIPQGNTEAFF
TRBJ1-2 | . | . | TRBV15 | TGTGCCACCAGCAGAGAGGGCCTTTTCGGCTACACCTTC | CATSREGLFGYTF
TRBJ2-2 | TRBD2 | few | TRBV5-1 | TGCGCCAGCAGCTTGACTAGCGGGGGGCAAGGGGAGCTGTTTTTT | CASSLTSGGQGELFF
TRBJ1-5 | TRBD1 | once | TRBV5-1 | TGCGCCAGCAGCTTGGGACAGGGAGTACCGGTCCAGCATTTT | CASSLGQGVPVQHF
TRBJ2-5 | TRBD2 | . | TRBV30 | TGTGCCTGGAGTTTCCTAGCGGGGGGCAGCCAAGAGACCCAGTACTTC | CAWSFLAGGSQETQYF
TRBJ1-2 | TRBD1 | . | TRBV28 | TGTGCCAGCAGTTGGACCCCGGGACAGGGGACCTATGGCTACACCTTC | CASSWTPGQGTYGYTF
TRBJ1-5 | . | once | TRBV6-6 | TGTGCCAGCAGGGTAACAGGGATAAGCAATCAGCCCCAGCATTTT | CASRVTGISNQPQHF
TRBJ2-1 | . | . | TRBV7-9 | TGTGCCAGCAGCTTAGTTGAGGCCCCAAACAATGAGCAGTTCTTC | CASSLVEAPNNEQFF